A selection of T cell receptor beta chains follows, all from one sample in a study of cytomegalovirus exposure and HLA in healthy donors. The repertoire was sequenced with immunoSEQ multiplex PCR; TCRdb's copy has only in-frame clones and lacks some. This table holds approximately 160,000 clones, under 85% found once. The material sequenced was PBMCs. Receptors were obtained from a woman in her twenties or thirties in good health and CMV-seronegative. The CDR3 runs from the conserved cysteine through the conserved F or W. The D gene is left open where the match is weak. The listing skips clone size in some rows; elsewhere it reads once, few, many or a size class.

V gene	clone size	J gene	D gene	CDR3 DNA	CDR3 protein
TRBV19	-	TRBJ1-1	-	TGTGCCAGTAGTAAGACGAGGGCCATGAACACTGAAGCTTTCTTT	CASSKTRAMNTEAFF
TRBV7-2	-	TRBJ1-2	TRBD1	TGTGCCAGCAGCTTAGAACAGGGGGTTATCTATGGCTACACCTTC	CASSLEQGVIYGYTF
TRBV7-8	-	TRBJ1-1	TRBD1	TGTGCCAGCAGCAGGGGACAGGGGAACACTGAAGCTTTCTTT	CASSRGQGNTEAFF
TRBV27	-	TRBJ2-6	-	TGTGCCAGCAGTACAGGGACCGGGGCCAACGTCCTGACTTTC	CASSTGTGANVLTF
TRBV7-3	-	TRBJ1-3	-	TGTGCCAGCAGCTTGGGCCCGAGCTCTGGAAACACCATATATTTT	CASSLGPSSGNTIYF
TRBV6-6	-	TRBJ1-1	-	TGTGCCAGCAGTTACGGTCAGGGGAACACTGAAGCTTTCTTT	CASSYGQGNTEAFF
TRBV6-5	-	TRBJ1-2	-	TGTGCCAGCACCCTACTAACAGGATTTACGTCTGGCTACACCTTC	CASTLLTGFTSGYTF
TRBV2	-	TRBJ2-1	-	TGTGCCAGCAAACGGTACAGGGCAACGGACAATGAGCAGTTCTTC	CASKRYRATDNEQFF
TRBV5-4	-	TRBJ2-7	-	TGTGCCAGCAGCTCAAAGCGAAGCTCCTACGAGCAGTACTTC	CASSSKRSSYEQYF
TRBV19	-	TRBJ2-7	TRBD1	TGTGCCAGTAGAGGGACAGGGAATAGCCAAAAAGACTCCTACGAGCAGTACTTC	CASRGTGNSQKDSYEQYF
TRBV28	-	TRBJ2-5	TRBD1	TGTGCCAGAAACAGGGGCGAGGAGACCCAGTACTTC	CARNRGEETQYF
TRBV20-1	-	TRBJ1-4	-	TGCAGTGCTAGTAGTGAAAAACTGTTTTTT	CSASSEKLFF
TRBV5-5	once	TRBJ1-5	TRBD1	TGTGCCAGCAGCCAGGGACAGCGCAATCAGCCCCAGCATTTT	CASSQGQRNQPQHF
TRBV5-6	-	TRBJ1-1	-	TGTGCCAGCAGTAGAGGGAGGATGAACACTGAAGCTTTCTTT	CASSRGRMNTEAFF
TRBV6-1	few	TRBJ2-4	TRBD1	TGTGCCAGCAGTGAATCGCTGACAGGGACCGCCAAAAACATTCAGTACTTC	CASSESLTGTAKNIQYF
TRBV9	-	TRBJ2-7	-	TGTGCCAGCAGCACGTCGGTCGGGTACGAGCAGTACTTC	CASSTSVGYEQYF
TRBV27	-	TRBJ2-7	TRBD2	TGTGCCAGCAGGCGTACAAGAGCGGGGCCCTCCTACGAGCAGTACTTC	CASRRTRAGPSYEQYF
TRBV28	-	TRBJ2-3	TRBD1	TGTGCCAGCAGCGGGACAGCCTCCACAGATACGCAGTATTTT	CASSGTASTDTQYF
TRBV5-5	-	TRBJ2-5	-	TGTGCCAGCAGCTTGGGGGCAGCCAGGGAGACCCAGTACTTC	CASSLGAARETQYF
TRBV5-3	-	TRBJ2-1	-	TGTGCCAGAAGCCCCCGTAGAGGTGGCAATGAGCAGTTCTTC	CARSPRRGGNEQFF
TRBV4-3	few	TRBJ1-1	-	TGCGCCAGCAGCCAAGACAGGAACACTGAAGCTTTCTTT	CASSQDRNTEAFF
TRBV28	-	TRBJ2-7	-	TGTGCCAGCAACCCCTATCGACAGTTCTACGAGCAGTACTTC	CASNPYRQFYEQYF
TRBV5-1	-	TRBJ2-1	TRBD2	TGCGCCAGCAGGGGACTAGCGGGAGCAATGCCCTCCTACAATGAGCAGTTCTTC	CASRGLAGAMPSYNEQFF
TRBV13	-	TRBJ2-3	TRBD2	TGTGCCAGCAGCCTATACCCCCAGCTAGCGGGAGGGCCAGGTACGCAGTATTTT	CASSLYPQLAGGPGTQYF
TRBV9	-	TRBJ2-1	TRBD1	TGTGCCAGCAGCGTAGTGGGACAGGGTGGGAATGAGCAGTTCTTC	CASSVVGQGGNEQFF
TRBV4-2	-	TRBJ2-3	TRBD2	TGTGCCAGCAGCCAGGGGGCGGGGGGGGATACGCAGTATTTT	CASSQGAGGDTQYF
TRBV5-1	once	TRBJ2-1	TRBD2	TGCGCCAGCAGCCATAGCGGGGGGGCCCTCTACAATGAGCAGTTCTTC	CASSHSGGALYNEQFF
TRBV2	-	TRBJ1-1	-	TGTGCCAGCAATCGGGGTCAGAACACTGAAGCTTTCTTT	CASNRGQNTEAFF
TRBV19	-	TRBJ2-3	TRBD2	TGTGCCAGTAGTCCACAGCGGGGGGCAGGCACAGATACGCAGTATTTT	CASSPQRGAGTDTQYF
TRBV28	-	TRBJ2-7	-	TGTGCCAGCAGCGAAACCGGGAGCCCCATCTACGAGCAGTACTTC	CASSETGSPIYEQYF
TRBV5-4	-	TRBJ2-5	-	TGTGCCAGCAGCGCCGGCGGGCAAGAGACCCAGTACTTC	CASSAGGQETQYF
TRBV9	-	TRBJ1-4	TRBD1	TGTGCCAGCAGCCCCCGACAGGGAGGCTATTGTAATGAAAAACTGTTTTTT	CASSPRQGGYCNEKLFF
TRBV5-8	-	TRBJ2-2	TRBD1	TGTGCCAGCAGCTTGGACAGGGGTACCGGGGAGCTGTTTTTT	CASSLDRGTGELFF
TRBV18	-	TRBJ2-7	TRBD2	TGTGCCAGCTCACCGGGGACTAGCGGCTACGAGCAGTACTTC	CASSPGTSGYEQYF
TRBV18	-	TRBJ1-4	-	TGTGCCAGCTCACGGCAGGGCTCTGAAAAACTGTTTTTT	CASSRQGSEKLFF
TRBV28	-	TRBJ2-3	TRBD2	TGTGCCAGCTCCTCGGGCGGGAGTGTAGATACGCAGTATTTT	CASSSGGSVDTQYF
TRBV5-4	-	TRBJ1-1	-	TGTGCCAGCAGCAATCCCGGGGGGGTATTCTTGGGCACTGAAGCTTTCTTT	CASSNPGGVFLGTEAFF
TRBV10-3	-	TRBJ1-2	TRBD1	TGTGCCATCAGACTGACAGGGGAGGGCTATGGCTACACCTTC	CAIRLTGEGYGYTF
TRBV20-1	-	TRBJ2-5	-	TGCAGTGCTAATCAGCAAGAGACCCAGTACTTC	CSANQQETQYF
TRBV20-1	-	TRBJ2-7	-	TGCAGTGCAAGAACAGGGAACGAGCAGTACTTC	CSARTGNEQYF
TRBV6-6	-	TRBJ1-1	TRBD1	TGTGCCAGCAGGAGGACAGGGGCGTTGAACACTGAAGCTTTCTTT	CASRRTGALNTEAFF
TRBV5-8	-	TRBJ2-3	-	TGTGCCAGCACCCGATTTACAGCCACAGATACGCAGTATTTT	CASTRFTATDTQYF
TRBV5-1	-	TRBJ1-2	TRBD1	TGCGCCAGCAGCCTCGGACAGGGTGAAAGAGGAAACTATGGCTACACCTTC	CASSLGQGERGNYGYTF
TRBV2	-	TRBJ1-1	TRBD1	TGTGCCAGCAGAGAACAGGGGGCTAGCACTGAAGCTTTCTTT	CASREQGASTEAFF
TRBV25-1	-	TRBJ2-7	TRBD1	TGTGCCAGCAGTGAAGCCGGGACAGGGTGGGATGGGCAGTACTTC	CASSEAGTGWDGQYF
TRBV5-1	-	TRBJ2-2	-	TGCGCCAGCAGCCAGGGACACTCGAACACCGGGGAGCTGTTTTTT	CASSQGHSNTGELFF